This entry lists 8 T cell receptor beta chains sequenced from one sample in a study of T cell changes during pregnancy in multiple sclerosis. Assay used: immunoSEQ multiplex PCR; TCRdb lists only in-frame clones, some missing. Of around 56,000 clones listed, more than 85% are singletons. Source: peripheral blood, taken in the third trimester of pregnancy. The receptors come from a female donor in good health, enrolled as a control in a pregnancy study.

The CDR3 DNA reads as TGTGCCAGCAGTCGTTCCGGTATCTACGAGCAGTACTTC. Amino acids: CASSRSGIYEQYF. The rearrangement uses TRBV6-5 and TRBJ2-7; no definite D call. Germline V lookup: CDR1 MNHEY, CDR2 SVGAGI. Trimming cost V 5 bases and J 3 bases, with 11 bases left between them. The length of the CDR3 is 13 residues.

This chain connects TRBV4-3 to TRBJ2-1; 9 bases agree with TRBD2. This CDR3 contains 17 residues. Per germline, CDR1 LGHNA and CDR2 YSLEER. After removal of 0 bases from V and 2 bases from J, the junction contained 5 bases not matched to a gene. The CDR3 nucleotides read TGCGCCAGCAGCCAAGATGGGGCGGGAGGGCCCTACAATGAGCAGTTCTTC. Translated, it gives CASSQDGAGGPYNEQFF.

The chain uses TRBV10-3 and TRBJ1-6, with D possibly being TRBD1 (5 bases). The germline gives CDR1 ENHRY, CDR2 SYGVKD. The CDR3 consists of 15 residues. V shed 6 bases and J shed 7 bases, with 16 bases lying between them. Here the CDR3 reads CAISRSGIRNSPLHF. CDR3 DNA: TGTGCCATCAGCCGATCAGGGATCCGGAATTCACCCCTCCACTTT.

The rearrangement uses TRBV10-3 and TRBJ1-1; tentative D call: TRBD1 (6 bases). The CDR3 extends over 13 amino acids. V lost 7 bases and J lost 1, with 10 bases in between. Germline CDR1 is ENHRY and CDR2 is SYGVKD. CDR3 residues: CAINRGGNTEAFF. DNA of the CDR3: TGTGCCATCAATAGGGGGGGGAACACTGAAGCTTTCTTT.

The chain is built from TRBV18 and TRBJ1-1; tentatively, D is TRBD1 (5 bases). The CDR3 has 14 amino acids. Trimming took 3 bases from V and 5 from J, leaving 13 bases between them. Germline CDR1 reads KGHSH; CDR2 reads LQKENI. The CDR3 DNA sequence: TGTGCCAGCTCACCTCGTGGAGGGGTTACTGAAGCTTTCTTT. Its translation: CASSPRGGVTEAFF.

The count of this clone is one. The chain joins TRBV4-1 to TRBJ2-7; TRBD2 matches at 8 bases. The CDR3 consists of 18 residues. V dropped 1 base and J dropped 2; count of bases not matched to a gene: 13. Germline V CDR1 and CDR2: MGHRA, YSYEKL. CDR3 sequence reads: CASSQAQRGSGRPYEQYF. In nucleotides, the CDR3 is TGCGCCAGCAGCCAAGCCCAACGGGGGAGCGGGAGACCCTACGAGCAGTACTTC.

This chain uses TRBV4-1 with TRBJ1-2; no firm D call. Per germline, CDR1 MGHRA and CDR2 YSYEKL. The CDR3 is made up of 16 amino acids. V lost 0 bases, J lost 8 bases, and 19 bases lay in between. Here the CDR3 reads CASSQEVTAAPQGYTF. CDR3 DNA sequence: TGCGCCAGCAGCCAAGAGGTTACAGCGGCCCCTCAGGGCTACACCTTC.

V and J are TRBV2 and TRBJ1-2, with TRBD1 as a possible D gene (5 bases). Trimming took off 4 bases at V and 8 bases at J, with 14 bases between the two ends. The CDR3 consists of 13 residues. Germline V gives CDR1 SNHLY, CDR2 FYNNEI. CDR3 amino acids: CASSGDSGEGYTF. The CDR3 DNA sequence: TGTGCCAGCAGTGGTGACAGTGGAGAAGGCTACACCTTC. The full variable domain, with the rest looked up from reference TRBV2 and TRBJ1-2, is EPEVTQTPSHQVTQMGQEVILRCVPISNHLYFYWYRQILGQKVEFLVSFYNNEISEKSEIFDDQFSVERPDGSNFTLKIRSTKLEDSAMYFCASSGDSGEGYTFGSGTRLTVV.